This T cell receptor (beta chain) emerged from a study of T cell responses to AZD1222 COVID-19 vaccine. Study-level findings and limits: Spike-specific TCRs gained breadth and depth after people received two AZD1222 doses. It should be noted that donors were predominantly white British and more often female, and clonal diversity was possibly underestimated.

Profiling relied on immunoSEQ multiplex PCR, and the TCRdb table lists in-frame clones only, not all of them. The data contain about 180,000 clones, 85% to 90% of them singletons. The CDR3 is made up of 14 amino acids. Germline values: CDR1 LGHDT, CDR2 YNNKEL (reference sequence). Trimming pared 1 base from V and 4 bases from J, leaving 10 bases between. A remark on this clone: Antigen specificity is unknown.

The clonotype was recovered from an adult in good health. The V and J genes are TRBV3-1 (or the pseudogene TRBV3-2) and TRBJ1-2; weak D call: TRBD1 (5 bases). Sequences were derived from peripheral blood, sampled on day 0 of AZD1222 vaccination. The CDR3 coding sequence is TGTGCCAGCAGCCAAGGGGGGACGGTCTATGGCTACACCTTC. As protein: CASSQGGTVYGYTF.